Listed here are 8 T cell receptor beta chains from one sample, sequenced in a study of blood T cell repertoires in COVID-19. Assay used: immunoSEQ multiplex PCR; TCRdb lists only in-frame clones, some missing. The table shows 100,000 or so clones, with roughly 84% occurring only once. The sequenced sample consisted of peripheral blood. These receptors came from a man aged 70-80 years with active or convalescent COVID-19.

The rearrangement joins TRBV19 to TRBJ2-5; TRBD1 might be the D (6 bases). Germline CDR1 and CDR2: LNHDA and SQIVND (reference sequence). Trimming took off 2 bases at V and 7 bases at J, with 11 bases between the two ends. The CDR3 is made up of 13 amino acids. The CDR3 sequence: CASSISDRRTQYF. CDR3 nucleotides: TGTGCCAGTAGTATATCGGACAGAAGGACCCAGTACTTC.

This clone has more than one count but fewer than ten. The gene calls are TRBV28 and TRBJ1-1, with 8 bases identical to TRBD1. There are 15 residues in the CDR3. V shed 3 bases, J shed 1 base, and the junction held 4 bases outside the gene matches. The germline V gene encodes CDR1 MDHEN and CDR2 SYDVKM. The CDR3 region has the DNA TGTGCCAGCAGTTTGCCAGGACAGGGGAACACTGAAGCTTTCTTT. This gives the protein CASSLPGQGNTEAFF.

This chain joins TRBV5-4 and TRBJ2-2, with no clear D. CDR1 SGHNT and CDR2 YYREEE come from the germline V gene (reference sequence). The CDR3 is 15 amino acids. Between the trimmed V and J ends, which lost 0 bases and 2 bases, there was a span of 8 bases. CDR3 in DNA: TGTGCCAGCAGCTTGGCACGGAGTAACACCGGGGAGCTGTTTTTT. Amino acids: CASSLARSNTGELFF. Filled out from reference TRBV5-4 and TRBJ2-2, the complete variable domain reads ETGVTQSPTHLIKTRGQQVTLRCSSQSGHNTVSWYQQALGQGPQFIFQYYREEENGRGNFPPRFSGLQFPNYSSELNVNALELDDSALYLCASSLARSNTGELFFGEGSRLTVL.

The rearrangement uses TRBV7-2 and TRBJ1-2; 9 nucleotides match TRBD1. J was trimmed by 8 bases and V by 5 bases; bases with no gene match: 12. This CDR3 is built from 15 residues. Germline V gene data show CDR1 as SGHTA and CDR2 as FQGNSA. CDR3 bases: TGTGCCAGCAGCCCCCAACAGGGGGCGCTGGGAGGCTACACCTTC. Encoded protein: CASSPQQGALGGYTF.

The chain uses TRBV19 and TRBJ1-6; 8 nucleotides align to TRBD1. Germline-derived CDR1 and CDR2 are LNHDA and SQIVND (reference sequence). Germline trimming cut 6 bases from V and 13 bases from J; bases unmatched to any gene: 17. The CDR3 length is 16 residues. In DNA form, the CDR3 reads TGTGCCAGTAGCACGTTAATGGACAGGGCGGGATCGCCCCTCCACTTT. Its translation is CASSTLMDRAGSPLHF.

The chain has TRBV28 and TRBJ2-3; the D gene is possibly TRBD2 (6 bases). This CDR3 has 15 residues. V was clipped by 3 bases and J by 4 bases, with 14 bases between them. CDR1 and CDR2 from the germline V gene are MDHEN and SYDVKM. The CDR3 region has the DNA TGTGCCAGCAGTTTCTCCGGGGGATTGTCAGATACGCAGTATTTT. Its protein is CASSFSGGLSDTQYF.

In DNA form, the CDR3 reads TGTGCCAGCCTTCAAACAGGGGGCCTCGCTGAAGCTTTCTTT. It codes for CASLQTGGLAEAFF. V gene TRBV2 combines with J gene TRBJ1-1; 9 positions agree with TRBD1. This CDR3 comprises 14 residues. Losses at the gene ends were 8 bases for V and 6 bases for J; bases not matched to a gene: 10. Germline V lookup: CDR1 SNHLY, CDR2 FYNNEI. Full variable domain (outside the CDR3, taken from reference TRBV2 and TRBJ1-1): EPEVTQTPSHQVTQMGQEVILRCVPISNHLYFYWYRQILGQKVEFLVSFYNNEISEKSEIFDDQFSVERPDGSNFTLKIRSTKLEDSAMYFCASLQTGGLAEAFFGQGTRLTVV.

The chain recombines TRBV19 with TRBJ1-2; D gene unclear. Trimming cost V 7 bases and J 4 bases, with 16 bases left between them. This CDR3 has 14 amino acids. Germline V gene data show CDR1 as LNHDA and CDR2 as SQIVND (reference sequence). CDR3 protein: CASTLTVGPYGYTF. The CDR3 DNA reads TGTGCCAGTACCCTCACGGTTGGTCCCTATGGCTACACCTTC.